Each of the 21 T cell receptor beta chains below was sequenced from the same sample in a study of regulatory T cells in long-lasting Graves disease. iRepertoire HTBI primers and Arm-PCR of CDR3 regions built TCR beta libraries. MiXCR, applied by TCRdb to the multiplex PCR reads, yields one record per CDR3 protein. Counted here are around 300,000 distinct CDR3 sequences, more than 20% occurring once; the ten biggest clones make up around three fifths. Described time point: persistent/refractory GD, antithyroid drugs over 5 years with positive TRAb. PBMCs provided the RNA from which the TCR library was made. Sequencing was performed on peripheral blood mononuclear cells (PBMCs), taken when the disease was refractory, from a patient treated with antithyroid drugs. These receptors all stem from a female donor with Graves disease.

The chain is built from TRBV5-4 and TRBJ1-4, with no clear D. The germline V gene encodes CDR1 SGHNT and CDR2 YYREEE (reference sequence). This CDR3 spans 15 amino acids. Trimming removed 4 bases at V and 0 bases at J, with 10 bases between. For the CDR3, the DNA is TGTGCCAGCAGCCCGCACAGTGCAACTAATGAAAAACTGTTTTTT. Its translation is CASSPHSATNEKLFF.

This clonotype was detected many times. J is TRBJ2-2 and V is TRBV11-2; 13 bases match TRBD2. This CDR3 comprises 17 residues. The germline gives CDR1 SGHAT, CDR2 FQNNGV. The J segment lost 6 bases and the V segment lost 4 bases, leaving 8 bases of the junction unmatched. The DNA of the CDR3 is TGTGCCAGCAGCTACCGGACTAGCGGGAGCAATCCCGGGGAGCTGTTTTTT. Translation gives CASSYRTSGSNPGELFF.

As for this clonotype: Its ends do not fully match the called genes, so a read error is possible. The V and J genes are TRBV10-3 and TRBJ2-5, with TRBD2 identical over 10 bases. The CDR3 loop spans 18 amino acids. Germline V gene lookup returns CDR1 ENHRY and CDR2 SYGVKD. In nucleotides, the CDR3 is TGTGCCATCAGTGGGGCGACGGCTAGCGGGGGACCCCAAGAGACCCAGTGCTTC. Amino acids: CAISGATASGGPQETQCF.

This chain joins TRBV6-1 and TRBJ1-1, with D tentatively TRBD1 (5 bases). The V gene lost 2 bases and the J gene lost 4 bases, with 11 bases spanning the gap. CDR3 length equals 14 residues. Germline loops: CDR1 MNHNS, CDR2 SASEGT. The CDR3 bases are TGTGCCAGCAGTGAATTGCCAGGGTTCACTGAAGCTTTCTTT. Translated, it gives CASSELPGFTEAFF.

The chain combines TRBV2 with TRBJ2-6; the D gene is possibly TRBD2 (5 bases). The CDR3 runs to 15 residues. CDR1 SNHLY and CDR2 FYNNEI come from the germline V gene. Trimming stripped 0 bases from V and 3 bases from J, with 6 bases between. The CDR3 DNA follows: TGTGCCAGCAGTGAAGCGAGCGGTGGGGCCAACGTCCTGACTTTC. This codes for CASSEASGGANVLTF.

This clonotype appeared many times. This chain links TRBV15 with TRBJ2-5; no reliable D call. The CDR3 contains 14 residues. V shed 0 bases and J shed 4 bases, with 9 bases lying between them. CDR1 LNHNV and CDR2 YYDKDF come from the germline V gene (reference sequence). In nucleotides, the CDR3 is TGTGCCACCAGCAGAGATCGGTATTTAGAGACCCAGTACTTC. Its translation is CATSRDRYLETQYF.

This clonotype was counted between two and nine times. The rearrangement links TRBV18 to TRBJ1-4; 8 nucleotides match TRBD1. Germline V gene lookup returns CDR1 KGHSH and CDR2 LQKENI. This CDR3 has 15 residues. J lost 5 bases, V lost 3 bases, and 5 bases had no gene match. The CDR3 here is CASSPQGAQNEKLFF. The CDR3 DNA reads TGTGCCAGCTCACCTCAGGGGGCGCAAAATGAAAAACTGTTTTTT.

Ten or more counts support this clonotype. The chain combines TRBV7-9 with TRBJ1-2, with TRBD1 as a possible D gene (6 bases). Germline V gives CDR1 SEHNR, CDR2 FQNEAQ (reference sequence). The CDR3 has 16 amino acids. V dropped 3 bases and J dropped 2 bases, with 16 bases sitting between them. CDR3 protein: CASSFTLGGTNYGYTF. The CDR3 nucleotides are TGTGCCAGCAGCTTTACACTAGGGGGGACGAACTATGGCTACACCTTC.

The chain carries TRBV9 and TRBJ1-2, with D perhaps TRBD1 (5 bases). The V end was cut by 3 bases, the J end by 4 bases, with 16 bases between. Per germline, CDR1 SGDLS and CDR2 YYNGEE. This CDR3 spans 15 amino acids. The CDR3 DNA is TGTGCCAGCAGCGCAGACCGGGGGATTCGCTATGGCTACACCTTC. This translates into CASSADRGIRYGYTF. The variable domain in full, completed from reference TRBV9 and TRBJ1-2, reads DSGVTQTPKHLITATGQRVTLRCSPRSGDLSVYWYQQSLDQGLQFLIQYYNGEERAKGNILERFSAQQFPDLHSELNLSSLELGDSALYFCASSADRGIRYGYTFGSGTRLTVV.

V is TRBV7-8 and J is TRBJ2-7, with 7 bases fitting TRBD2. The V gene end was trimmed by 6 bases and the J gene end by 0 bases; junction bases not matched to a gene: 11. The V gene's germline CDR1 is SGHVS and CDR2 FQNEAQ. This CDR3 comprises 16 residues. The CDR3 region has the DNA TGTGCCAGCAGTTTATCTACTCAGCGGGACTCCTACGAGCAGTACTTC. This sequence encodes CASSLSTQRDSYEQYF. Together with reference TRBV7-8 and TRBJ2-7, the CDR3 gives the full variable domain: GAGVSQSPRYKVAKRGQDVALRCDPISGHVSLFWYQQALGQGPEFLTYFQNEAQLDKSGLPSDRFFAERPEGSVSTLKIQRTQQEDSAVYLCASSLSTQRDSYEQYFGPGTRLTVT.

This chain joins TRBV6-2 or TRBV6-3 and TRBJ2-3; 9 nucleotides align to TRBD2. Trimming took 5 bases from V and 2 from J; bases not matched to a gene: 5. CDR1 and CDR2 (germline): MNHEY, SVGEGT. The CDR3 sequence is 15 residues long. The DNA for the CDR3 is TGTGCCAGCAGTGGAGCGGGAGGTTTCACAGATACGCAGTATTTT. It codes for CASSGAGGFTDTQYF.

This clonotype showed up many times. The chain recombines TRBV20-1 with TRBJ1-2, with D perhaps TRBD1 (6 bases). CDR3 length equals 13 residues. Trimming removed 5 bases at V and 3 bases at J, with 13 bases between. Germline CDR1 is DFQATT and CDR2 is SNEGSKA (reference sequence). CDR3 nucleotide sequence: TGCAGTGCTGCCTCCAGGGGTCACTATGGCTACACCTTC. As protein: CSAASRGHYGYTF.

The chain has TRBV15 and TRBJ1-1; a weak D match, TRBD1 (6 bases). The V gene lost 5 bases and the J gene lost 4 bases, with 17 bases spanning the gap. Germline values: CDR1 LNHNV, CDR2 YYDKDF (reference sequence). This CDR3 is 15 amino acids long. The CDR3 region is CATSETTGPGTEAFF. CDR3 sequence (DNA): TGTGCCACCAGCGAGACAACAGGGCCGGGCACTGAAGCTTTCTTT.

This clonotype was recorded many times. This chain connects TRBV27 to TRBJ1-6; D is undetermined. The CDR3 is 14 residues long. Germline V CDR1 and CDR2: MNHEY, SMNVEV (reference sequence). Trimming shortened V by 5 bases and J by 6 bases, and 11 bases separated the two germline ends. The CDR3 region has the DNA TGTGCCAGCAGTCGGACTCCCCTTAATTCACCCCTCCACTTT. Translation: CASSRTPLNSPLHF.

The table lists this clonotype with a few counts. The rearrangement joins TRBV7-8 to TRBJ2-7; 10 bases line up with TRBD2. This CDR3 is 16 amino acids long. Unmatched junction bases numbered 8, after V lost 1 base and J lost 5 bases. In germline, CDR1 is SGHVS, CDR2 FQNEAQ. CDR3 protein: CASSLDSASGSHEQYF. The DNA of the CDR3 is TGTGCCAGCAGCTTAGACTCCGCTAGCGGGAGCCACGAGCAGTACTTC.

The chain employs TRBV7-9 and TRBJ1-1, with D uncertain. Germline assignment: CDR1 SEHNR and CDR2 FQNEAQ (reference sequence). The CDR3 has 16 amino acids. Trimming stripped 0 bases from V and 0 bases from J, with 11 bases between. CDR3 in amino acids: CASSLAAPGVNTEAFF. CDR3 in DNA: TGTGCCAGCAGCTTAGCCGCTCCAGGTGTGAACACTGAAGCTTTCTTT.

At least ten counts were recorded for this clonotype. CDR3 nucleotide sequence: TGTGCCTGGAGCCAGGGACCGATCAGGGAGACCCAGTACTTC. Translating it yields CAWSQGPIRETQYF. The genes are TRBV30 and TRBJ2-5; possibly TRBD1 or TRBD2 for D (5 bases each). The CDR3 covers 14 residues. The germline gives CDR1 GTSNPN, CDR2 SVGIG (reference sequence). V was shortened by 3 bases and J by 5 bases, with 16 bases between the two germline ends.

This clonotype showed up many times. The rearrangement joins TRBV12-3 or TRBV12-4 to TRBJ2-7; no reliable D call. Between the trimmed V and J ends, which lost 4 bases and 4 bases, there was a span of 14 bases. There are 14 residues in the CDR3. Written as DNA, the CDR3 is TGTGCCAGCAGTTCTACCCCTCCGGCATACGAGCAGTACTTC. Its translation: CASSSTPPAYEQYF.

This chain connects TRBV28 to TRBJ1-5; TRBD1 matches 7 bases. V lost 7 bases, J lost 9 bases, and 15 bases stayed unmatched. The germline V gene encodes CDR1 MDHEN and CDR2 SYDVKM. The CDR3 extends over 15 amino acids. The CDR3 region has the DNA TGTGCCAGCACCCAAAAGACGACAGGGTCGGGGCCCCAGCATTTT. Protein sequence: CASTQKTTGSGPQHF.

The chain recombines TRBV7-9 with TRBJ2-5; 7 bases are shared with TRBD2. This CDR3 is built from 14 residues. The V and J ends lost 5 bases and 5 bases, in that order; junction bases with no gene match: 8. Germline values: CDR1 SEHNR, CDR2 FQNEAQ (reference sequence). The CDR3 loop is CASSRGLLGETQYF. In nucleotides, the CDR3 is TGTGCCAGCAGCCGGGGACTACTGGGGGAGACCCAGTACTTC.

This clonotype has ten or more counts. This chain connects TRBV12-3 or TRBV12-4 to TRBJ2-2; no clear D gene. The CDR3 is 15 residues long. Trimming left V 5 bases short and J 4 bases short, with 14 bases between. The CDR3, as DNA: TGTGCCAGCAGTCAGGTCGGACCCGGCACCGGGGAGCTGTTTTTT. Translated, it gives CASSQVGPGTGELFF.